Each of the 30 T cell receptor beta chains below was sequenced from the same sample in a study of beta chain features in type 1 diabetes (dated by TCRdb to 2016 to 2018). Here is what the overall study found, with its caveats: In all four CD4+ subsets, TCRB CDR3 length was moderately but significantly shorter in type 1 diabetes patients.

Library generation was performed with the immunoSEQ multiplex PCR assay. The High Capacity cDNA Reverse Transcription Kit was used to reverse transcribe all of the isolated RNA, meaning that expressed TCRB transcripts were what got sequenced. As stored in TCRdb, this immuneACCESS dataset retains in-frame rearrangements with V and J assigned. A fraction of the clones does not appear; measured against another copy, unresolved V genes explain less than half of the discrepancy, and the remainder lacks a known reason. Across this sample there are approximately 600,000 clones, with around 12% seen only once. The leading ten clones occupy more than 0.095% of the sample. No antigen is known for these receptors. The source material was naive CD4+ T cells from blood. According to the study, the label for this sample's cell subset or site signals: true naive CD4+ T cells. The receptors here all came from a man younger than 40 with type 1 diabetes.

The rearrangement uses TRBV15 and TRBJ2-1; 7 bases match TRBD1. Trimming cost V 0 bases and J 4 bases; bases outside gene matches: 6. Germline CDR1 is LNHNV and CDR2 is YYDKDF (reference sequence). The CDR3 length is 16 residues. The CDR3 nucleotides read TGTGCCACCAGCAGAGAAGACAGGGTGGGATACAATGAGCAGTTCTTC. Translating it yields CATSREDRVGYNEQFF. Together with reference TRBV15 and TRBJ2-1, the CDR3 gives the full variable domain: DAMVIQNPRYQVTQFGKPVTLSCSQTLNHNVMYWYQQKSSQAPKLLFHYYDKDFNNEADTPDNFQSRRPNTSFCFLDIRSPGLGDTAMYLCATSREDRVGYNEQFFGPGTRLTVL.

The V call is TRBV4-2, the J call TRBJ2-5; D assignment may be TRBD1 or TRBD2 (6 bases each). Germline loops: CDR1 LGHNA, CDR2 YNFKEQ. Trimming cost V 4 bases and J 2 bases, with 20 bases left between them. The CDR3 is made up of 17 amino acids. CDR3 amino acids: CASSPGGRGFSQETQYF. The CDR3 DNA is TGTGCCAGCAGCCCCGGGGGCCGGGGGTTCAGTCAAGAGACCCAGTACTTC.

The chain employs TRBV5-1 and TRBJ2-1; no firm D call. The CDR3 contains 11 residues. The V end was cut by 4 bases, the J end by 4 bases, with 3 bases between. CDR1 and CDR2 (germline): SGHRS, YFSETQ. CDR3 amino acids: CASSVYNEQFF. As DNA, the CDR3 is TGCGCCAGCAGCGTGTACAATGAGCAGTTCTTC.

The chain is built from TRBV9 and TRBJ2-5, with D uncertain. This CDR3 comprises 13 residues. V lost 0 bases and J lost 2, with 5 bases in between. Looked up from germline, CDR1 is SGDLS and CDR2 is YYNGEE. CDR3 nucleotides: TGTGCCAGCAGCGTAGAAAATCAAGAGACCCAGTACTTC. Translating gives CASSVENQETQYF.

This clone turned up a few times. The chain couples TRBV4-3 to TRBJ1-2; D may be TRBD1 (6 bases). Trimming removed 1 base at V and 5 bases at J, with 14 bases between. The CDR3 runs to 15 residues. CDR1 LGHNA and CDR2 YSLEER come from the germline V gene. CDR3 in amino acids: CASSQARAGVYGYTF. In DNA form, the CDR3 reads TGCGCCAGCAGCCAAGCTAGGGCAGGGGTGTATGGCTACACCTTC.

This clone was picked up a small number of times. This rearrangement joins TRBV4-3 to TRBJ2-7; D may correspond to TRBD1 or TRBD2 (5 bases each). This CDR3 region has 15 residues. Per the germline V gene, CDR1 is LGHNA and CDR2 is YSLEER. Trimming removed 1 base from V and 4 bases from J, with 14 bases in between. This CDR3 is CASSQVYQGPYEQYF. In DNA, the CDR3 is TGCGCCAGCAGCCAAGTTTATCAGGGACCATACGAGCAGTACTTC.

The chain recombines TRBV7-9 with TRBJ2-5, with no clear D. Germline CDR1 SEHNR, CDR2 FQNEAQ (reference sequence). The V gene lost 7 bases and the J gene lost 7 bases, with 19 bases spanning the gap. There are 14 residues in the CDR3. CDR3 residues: CASTLDGNYPTQYF. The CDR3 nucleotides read TGTGCCAGCACCTTGGACGGAAACTATCCGACCCAGTACTTC. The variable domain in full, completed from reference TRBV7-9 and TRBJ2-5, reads DTGVSQNPRHKITKRGQNVTFRCDPISEHNRLYWYRQTLGQGPEFLTYFQNEAQLEKSRLLSDRFSAERPKGSFSTLEIQRTEQGDSAMYLCASTLDGNYPTQYFGPGTRLLVL.

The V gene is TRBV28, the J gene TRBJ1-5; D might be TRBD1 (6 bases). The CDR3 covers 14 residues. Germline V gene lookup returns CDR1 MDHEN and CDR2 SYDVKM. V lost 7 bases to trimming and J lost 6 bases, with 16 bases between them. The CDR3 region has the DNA TGTGCCAGCATTAGGCCAGGGGAGGGTCAGCCCCAGCATTTT. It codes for CASIRPGEGQPQHF.

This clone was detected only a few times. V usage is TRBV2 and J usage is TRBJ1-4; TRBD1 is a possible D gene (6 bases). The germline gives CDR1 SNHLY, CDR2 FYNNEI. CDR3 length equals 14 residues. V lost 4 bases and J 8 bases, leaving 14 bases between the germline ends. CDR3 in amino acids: CASSGDRTTEKLFF. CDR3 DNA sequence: TGTGCCAGCAGTGGAGACAGGACGACGGAAAAACTGTTTTTT.

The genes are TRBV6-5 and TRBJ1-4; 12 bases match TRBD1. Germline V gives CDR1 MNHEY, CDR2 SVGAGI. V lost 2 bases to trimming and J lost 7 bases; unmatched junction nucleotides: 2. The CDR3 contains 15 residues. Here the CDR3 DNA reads TGTGCCAGCAGTTACGGGACAGGGGGCGGTGAAAAACTGTTTTTT. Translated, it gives CASSYGTGGGEKLFF.

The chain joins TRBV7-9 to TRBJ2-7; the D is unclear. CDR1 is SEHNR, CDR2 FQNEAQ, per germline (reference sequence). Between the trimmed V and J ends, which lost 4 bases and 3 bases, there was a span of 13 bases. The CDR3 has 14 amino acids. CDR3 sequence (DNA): TGTGCCAGCAGCTCTATGGGCGACATCTACGAGCAGTACTTC. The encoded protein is CASSSMGDIYEQYF.

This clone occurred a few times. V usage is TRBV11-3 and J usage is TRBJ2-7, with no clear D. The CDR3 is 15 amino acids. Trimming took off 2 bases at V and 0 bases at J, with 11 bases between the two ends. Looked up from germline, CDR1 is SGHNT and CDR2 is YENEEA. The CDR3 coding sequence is TGTGCCAGCAGCTTAATGGGTGTTAGCTCCTACGAGCAGTACTTC. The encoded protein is CASSLMGVSSYEQYF.

CDR3 nucleotides: TGCAGTGCTAACGTTCAAGAGACCCAGTACTTC. It yields the protein CSANVQETQYF. The V and J genes are TRBV20-1 and TRBJ2-5; no reliable D call. Deletions cut 4 bases from V and 2 bases from J, with 5 bases between. CDR3 size: 11 residues. Germline V gene sequence: CDR1 DFQATT, CDR2 SNEGSKA (reference sequence).

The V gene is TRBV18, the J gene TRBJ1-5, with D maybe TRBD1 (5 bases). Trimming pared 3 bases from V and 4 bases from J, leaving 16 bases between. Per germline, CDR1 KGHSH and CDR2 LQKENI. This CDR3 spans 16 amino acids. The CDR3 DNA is TGTGCCAGCTCACCGAATACGGTGGGGGATAATCAGCCCCAGCATTTT. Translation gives CASSPNTVGDNQPQHF.

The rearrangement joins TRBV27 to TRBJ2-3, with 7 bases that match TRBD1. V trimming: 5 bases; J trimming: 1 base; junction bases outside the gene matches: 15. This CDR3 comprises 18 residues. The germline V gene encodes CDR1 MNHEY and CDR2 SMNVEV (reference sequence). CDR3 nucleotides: TGTGCCAGCAGTCCCCCGGGTATTAGGGGGCGAGGCACAGATACGCAGTATTTT. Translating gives CASSPPGIRGRGTDTQYF.

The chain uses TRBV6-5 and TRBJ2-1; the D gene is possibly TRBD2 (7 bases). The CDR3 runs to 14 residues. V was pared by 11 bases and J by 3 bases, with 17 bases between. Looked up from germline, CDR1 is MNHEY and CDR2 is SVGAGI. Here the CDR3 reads CAVSGASGYNEQFF. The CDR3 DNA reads TGTGCCGTATCGGGGGCTAGCGGCTACAATGAGCAGTTCTTC.

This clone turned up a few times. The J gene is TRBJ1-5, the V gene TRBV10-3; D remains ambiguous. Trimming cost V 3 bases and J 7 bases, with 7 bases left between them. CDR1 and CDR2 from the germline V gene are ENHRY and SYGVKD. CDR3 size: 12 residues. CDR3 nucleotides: TGTGCCATCAGTGATGGCCGGCAGCCCCAGCATTTT. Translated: CAISDGRQPQHF.

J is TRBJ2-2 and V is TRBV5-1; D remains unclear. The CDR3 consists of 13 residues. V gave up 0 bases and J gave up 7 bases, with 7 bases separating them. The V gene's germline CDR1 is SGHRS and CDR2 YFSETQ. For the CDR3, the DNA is TGCGCCAGCAGCTTGGTAGATAACGGGGAGCTGTTTTTT. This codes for CASSLVDNGELFF. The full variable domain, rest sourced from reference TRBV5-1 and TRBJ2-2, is KAGVTQTPRYLIKTRGQQVTLSCSPISGHRSVSWYQQTPGQGLQFLFEYFSETQRNKGNFPGRFSGRQFSNSRSEMNVSTLELGDSALYLCASSLVDNGELFFGEGSRLTVL.

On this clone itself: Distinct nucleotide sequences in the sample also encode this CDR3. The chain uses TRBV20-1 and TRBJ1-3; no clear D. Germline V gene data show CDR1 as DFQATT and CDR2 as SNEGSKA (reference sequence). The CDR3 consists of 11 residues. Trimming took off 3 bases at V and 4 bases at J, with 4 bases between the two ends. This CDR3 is CSASYGNTIYF. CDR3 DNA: TGCAGTGCTAGCTACGGAAACACCATATATTTT.

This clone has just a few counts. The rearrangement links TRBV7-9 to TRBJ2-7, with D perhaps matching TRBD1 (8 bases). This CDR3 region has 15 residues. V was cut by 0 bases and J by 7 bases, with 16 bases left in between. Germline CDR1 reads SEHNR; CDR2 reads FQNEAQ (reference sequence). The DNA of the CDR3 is TGTGCCAGCAGCTTAGCGAACAGGGGGAGGGAAGAGCAGTACTTC. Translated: CASSLANRGREEQYF.

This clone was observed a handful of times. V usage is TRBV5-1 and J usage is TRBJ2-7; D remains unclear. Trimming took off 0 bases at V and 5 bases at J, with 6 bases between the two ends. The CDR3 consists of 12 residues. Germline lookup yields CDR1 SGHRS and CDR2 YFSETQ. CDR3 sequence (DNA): TGCGCCAGCAGCTTGGGAAGGAACGAGCAGTACTTC. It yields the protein CASSLGRNEQYF.

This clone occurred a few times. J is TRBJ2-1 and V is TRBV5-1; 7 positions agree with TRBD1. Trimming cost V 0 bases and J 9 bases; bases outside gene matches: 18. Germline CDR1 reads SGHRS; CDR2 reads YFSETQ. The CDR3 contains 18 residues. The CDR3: CASSLVLRGRVDVSEQFF. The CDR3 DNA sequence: TGCGCCAGCAGCTTGGTTCTGAGGGGGCGCGTGGACGTAAGTGAGCAGTTCTTC.

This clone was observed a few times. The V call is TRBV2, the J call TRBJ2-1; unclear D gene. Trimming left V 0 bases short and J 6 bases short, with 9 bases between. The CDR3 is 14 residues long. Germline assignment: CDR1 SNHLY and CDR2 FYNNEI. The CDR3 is CASSEAPHSNEQFF. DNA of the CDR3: TGTGCCAGCAGTGAAGCGCCCCATAGCAATGAGCAGTTCTTC.

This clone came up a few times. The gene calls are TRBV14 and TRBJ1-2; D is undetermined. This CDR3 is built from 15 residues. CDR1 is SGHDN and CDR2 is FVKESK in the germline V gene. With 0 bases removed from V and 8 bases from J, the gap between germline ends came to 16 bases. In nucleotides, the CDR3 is TGTGCCAGCAGCCAAGAAAATCGGCACGGTATGGGCTACACCTTC. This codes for CASSQENRHGMGYTF.

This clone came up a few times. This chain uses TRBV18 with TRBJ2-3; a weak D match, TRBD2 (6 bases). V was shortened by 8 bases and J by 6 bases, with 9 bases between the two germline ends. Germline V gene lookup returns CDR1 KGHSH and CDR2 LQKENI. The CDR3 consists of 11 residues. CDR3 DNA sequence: TGTGCCAGCCGACTAGTGGATACGCAGTATTTT. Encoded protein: CASRLVDTQYF. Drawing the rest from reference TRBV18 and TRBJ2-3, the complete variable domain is NAGVMQNPRHLVRRRGQEARLRCSPMKGHSHVYWYRQLPEEGLKFMVYLQKENIIDESGMPKERFSAEFPKEGPSILRIQQVVRGDSAAYFCASRLVDTQYFGPGTRLTVL.

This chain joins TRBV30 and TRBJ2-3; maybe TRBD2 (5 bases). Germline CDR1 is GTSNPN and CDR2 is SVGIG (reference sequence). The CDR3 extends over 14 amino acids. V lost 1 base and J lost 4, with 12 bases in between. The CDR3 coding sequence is TGTGCCTGGAGTGGGCGGCTAGCAGCAGATACGCAGTATTTT. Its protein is CAWSGRLAADTQYF. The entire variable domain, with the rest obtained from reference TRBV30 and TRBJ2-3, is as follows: SQTIHQWPATLVQPVGSPLSLECTVEGTSNPNLYWYRQAAGRGLQLLFYSVGIGQISSEVPQNLSASRPQDRQFILSSKKLLLSDSGFYLCAWSGRLAADTQYFGPGTRLTVL.

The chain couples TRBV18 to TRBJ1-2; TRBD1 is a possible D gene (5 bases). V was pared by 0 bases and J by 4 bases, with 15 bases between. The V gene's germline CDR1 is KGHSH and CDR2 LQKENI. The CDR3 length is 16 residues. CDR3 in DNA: TGTGCCAGCTCACCACCGAGGGGTCAGGTACCCTATGGCTACACCTTC. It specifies CASSPPRGQVPYGYTF.

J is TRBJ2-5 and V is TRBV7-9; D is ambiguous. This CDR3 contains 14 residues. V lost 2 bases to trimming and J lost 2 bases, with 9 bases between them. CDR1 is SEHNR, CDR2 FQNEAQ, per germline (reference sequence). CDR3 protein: CASSLSRQQETQYF. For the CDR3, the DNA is TGTGCCAGCAGCTTATCCAGACAACAAGAGACCCAGTACTTC.

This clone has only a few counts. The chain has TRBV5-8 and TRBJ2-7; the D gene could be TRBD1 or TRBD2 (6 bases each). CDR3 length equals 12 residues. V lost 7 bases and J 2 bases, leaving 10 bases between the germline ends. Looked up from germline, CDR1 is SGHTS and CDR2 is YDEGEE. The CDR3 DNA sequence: TGTGCCAGCTCACGGGGGCCCTACGAGCAGTACTTC. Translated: CASSRGPYEQYF.

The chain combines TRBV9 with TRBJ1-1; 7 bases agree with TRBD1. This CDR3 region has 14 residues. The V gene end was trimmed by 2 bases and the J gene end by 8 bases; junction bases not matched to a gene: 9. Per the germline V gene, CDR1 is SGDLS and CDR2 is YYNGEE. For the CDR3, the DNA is TGTGCCAGCAGCGTGGTGTCCAGACAGGGCGAAGCTTTCTTT. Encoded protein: CASSVVSRQGEAFF.